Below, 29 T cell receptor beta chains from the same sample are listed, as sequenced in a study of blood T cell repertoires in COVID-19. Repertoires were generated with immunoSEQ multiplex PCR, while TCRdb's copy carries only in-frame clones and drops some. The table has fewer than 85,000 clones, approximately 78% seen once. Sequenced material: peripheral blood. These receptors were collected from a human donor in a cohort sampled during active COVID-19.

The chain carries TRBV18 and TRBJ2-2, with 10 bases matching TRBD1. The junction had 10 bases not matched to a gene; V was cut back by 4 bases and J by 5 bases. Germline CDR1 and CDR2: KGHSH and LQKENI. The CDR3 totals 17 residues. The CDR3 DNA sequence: TGTGCCAGCTCACAACAACCGGGACAGGGGTTAACCGGGGAGCTGTTTTTT. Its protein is CASSQQPGQGLTGELFF.

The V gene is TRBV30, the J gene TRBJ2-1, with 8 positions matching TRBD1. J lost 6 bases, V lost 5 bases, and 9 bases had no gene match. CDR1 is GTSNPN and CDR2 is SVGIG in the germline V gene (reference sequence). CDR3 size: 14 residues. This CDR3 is CAWGGQGAFNEQFF. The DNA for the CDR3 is TGTGCCTGGGGCGGTCAGGGGGCCTTCAATGAGCAGTTCTTC.

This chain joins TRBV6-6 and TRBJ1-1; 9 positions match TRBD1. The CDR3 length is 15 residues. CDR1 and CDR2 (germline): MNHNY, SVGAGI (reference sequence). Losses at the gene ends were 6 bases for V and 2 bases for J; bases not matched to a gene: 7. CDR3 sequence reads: CASSYLTGGNTEAFF. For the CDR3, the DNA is TGTGCCAGCAGCTACCTGACAGGGGGAAACACTGAAGCTTTCTTT.

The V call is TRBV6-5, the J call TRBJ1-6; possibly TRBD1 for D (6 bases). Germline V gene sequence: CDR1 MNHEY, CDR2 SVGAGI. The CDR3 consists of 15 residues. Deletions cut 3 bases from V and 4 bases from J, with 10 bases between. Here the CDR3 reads CASSYQTGYNSPLHF. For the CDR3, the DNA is TGTGCCAGCAGTTATCAGACAGGATATAATTCACCCCTCCACTTT.

The CDR3 sequence: CASSPRGNQPQHF. CDR3 coding DNA: TGTGCCAGTAGTCCCCGGGGCAATCAGCCCCAGCATTTT. The rearrangement uses TRBV19 and TRBJ1-5; no definite D call. Germline CDR1 LNHDA, CDR2 SQIVND (reference sequence). With 5 bases removed from V and 2 bases from J, the gap between germline ends came to 7 bases. This CDR3 spans 13 amino acids.

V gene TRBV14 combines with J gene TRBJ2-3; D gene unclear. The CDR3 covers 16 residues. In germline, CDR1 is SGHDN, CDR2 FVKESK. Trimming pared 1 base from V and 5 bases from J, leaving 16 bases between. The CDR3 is CASSQVGVYKQDTQYF. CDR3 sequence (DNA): TGTGCCAGCAGCCAAGTCGGAGTCTATAAACAAGATACGCAGTATTTT.

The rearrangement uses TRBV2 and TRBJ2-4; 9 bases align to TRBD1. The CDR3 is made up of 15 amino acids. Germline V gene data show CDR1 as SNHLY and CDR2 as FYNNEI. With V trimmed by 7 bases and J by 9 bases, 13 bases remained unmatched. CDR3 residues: CASTAVGTGSGIQYF. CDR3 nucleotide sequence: TGTGCCAGCACCGCGGTAGGGACAGGGTCGGGCATTCAGTACTTC. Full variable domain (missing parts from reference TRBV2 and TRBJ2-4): EPEVTQTPSHQVTQMGQEVILRCVPISNHLYFYWYRQILGQKVEFLVSFYNNEISEKSEIFDDQFSVERPDGSNFTLKIRSTKLEDSAMYFCASTAVGTGSGIQYFGAGTRLSVL.

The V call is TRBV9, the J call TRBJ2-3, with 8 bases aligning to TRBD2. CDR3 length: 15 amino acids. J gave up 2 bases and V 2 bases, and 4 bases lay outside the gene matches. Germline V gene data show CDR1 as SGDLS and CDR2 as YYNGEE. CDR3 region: CASSVGRGVTDTQYF. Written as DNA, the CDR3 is TGTGCCAGCAGCGTTGGGCGGGGGGTCACAGATACGCAGTATTTT.

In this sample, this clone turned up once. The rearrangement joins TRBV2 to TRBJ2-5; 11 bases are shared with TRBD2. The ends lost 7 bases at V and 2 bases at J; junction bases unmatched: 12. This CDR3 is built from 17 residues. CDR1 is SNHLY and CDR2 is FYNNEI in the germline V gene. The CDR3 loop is CASNLGGLAETQETQYF. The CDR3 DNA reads TGTGCCAGCAACCTTGGGGGACTAGCGGAGACACAAGAGACCCAGTACTTC.

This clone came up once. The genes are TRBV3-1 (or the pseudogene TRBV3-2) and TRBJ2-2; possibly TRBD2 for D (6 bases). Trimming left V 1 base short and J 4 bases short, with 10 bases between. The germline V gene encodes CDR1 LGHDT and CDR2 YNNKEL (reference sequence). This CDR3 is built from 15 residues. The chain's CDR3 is CASSQGEAFTGELFF. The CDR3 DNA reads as TGTGCCAGCAGCCAAGGGGAGGCTTTCACCGGGGAGCTGTTTTTT.

The chain's CDR3 is CASSPQVSREPQHF. The CDR3 nucleotides read TGTGCCAGCTCACCACAAGTATCACGAGAGCCCCAGCATTTT. The V and J genes are TRBV18 and TRBJ1-5; D unresolved. Germline V gives CDR1 KGHSH, CDR2 LQKENI. The ends were cut back, 1 base at V and 8 bases at J, with 12 bases in the middle. The CDR3 extends over 14 amino acids.

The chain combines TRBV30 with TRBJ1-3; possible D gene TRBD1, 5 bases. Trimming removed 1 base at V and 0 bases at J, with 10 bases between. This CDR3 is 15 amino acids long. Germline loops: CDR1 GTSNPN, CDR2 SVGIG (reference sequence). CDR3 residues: CAWSGGASSGNTIYF. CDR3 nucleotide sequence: TGTGCCTGGAGTGGCGGGGCCAGCTCTGGAAACACCATATATTTT.

Here the CDR3 DNA reads TGTGCCAGCTCCAAGACGGCACCCGACAGGGAGGCTGAAGCTTTCTTT. Protein product: CASSKTAPDREAEAFF. The chain has TRBV18 and TRBJ1-1, with 7 bases fitting TRBD1. Germline CDR1 reads KGHSH; CDR2 reads LQKENI. The J segment lost 6 bases and the V segment lost 6 bases, leaving 16 bases of the junction unmatched. The CDR3 runs 16 residues. Full variable domain (rest looked up from reference TRBV18 and TRBJ1-1): NAGVMQNPRHLVRRRGQEARLRCSPMKGHSHVYWYRQLPEEGLKFMVYLQKENIIDESGMPKERFSAEFPKEGPSILRIQQVVRGDSAAYFCASSKTAPDREAEAFFGQGTRLTVV.

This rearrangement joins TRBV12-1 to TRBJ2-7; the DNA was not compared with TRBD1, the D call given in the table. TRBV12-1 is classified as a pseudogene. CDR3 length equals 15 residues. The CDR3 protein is CASTSPTGGVSEQYF. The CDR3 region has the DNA TGTGCCAGCACCAGTCCAACAGGGGGCGTTTCCGAGCAGTACTTC.

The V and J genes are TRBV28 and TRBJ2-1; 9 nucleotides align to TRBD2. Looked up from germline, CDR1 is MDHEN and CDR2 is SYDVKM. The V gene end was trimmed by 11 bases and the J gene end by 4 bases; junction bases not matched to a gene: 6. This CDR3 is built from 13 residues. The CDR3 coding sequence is TGTGCCGGAACTAGCGGGTCGTACAATGAGCAGTTCTTC. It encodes CAGTSGSYNEQFF.

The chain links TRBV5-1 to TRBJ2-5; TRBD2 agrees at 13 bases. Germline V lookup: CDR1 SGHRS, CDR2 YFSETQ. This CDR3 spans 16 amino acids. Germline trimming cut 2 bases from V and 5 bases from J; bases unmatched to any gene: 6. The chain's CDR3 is CASSFGLAGAGETQYF. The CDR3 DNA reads TGCGCCAGCAGCTTCGGACTAGCGGGGGCAGGGGAGACCCAGTACTTC.

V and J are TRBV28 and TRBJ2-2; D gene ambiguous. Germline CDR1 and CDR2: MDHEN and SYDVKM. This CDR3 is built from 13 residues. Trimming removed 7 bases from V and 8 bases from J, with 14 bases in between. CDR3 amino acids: CASNLDVSGELFF. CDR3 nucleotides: TGTGCCAGCAACCTTGATGTTAGTGGGGAGCTGTTTTTT.

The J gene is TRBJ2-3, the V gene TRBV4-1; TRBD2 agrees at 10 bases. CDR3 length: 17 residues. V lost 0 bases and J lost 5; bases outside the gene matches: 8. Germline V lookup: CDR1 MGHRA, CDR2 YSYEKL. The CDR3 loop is CASSQDHDSGGLDTQYF. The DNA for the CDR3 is TGCGCCAGCAGCCAAGATCACGATAGCGGGGGGTTAGATACGCAGTATTTT.

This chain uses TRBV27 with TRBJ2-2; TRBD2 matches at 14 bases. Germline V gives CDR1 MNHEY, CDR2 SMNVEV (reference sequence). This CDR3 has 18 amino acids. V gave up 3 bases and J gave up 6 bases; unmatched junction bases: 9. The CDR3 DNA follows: TGTGCCAGCAGTTTCGACCTTCGGACTAGCGGGGGGCCCGGGGAGCTGTTTTTT. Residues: CASSFDLRTSGGPGELFF.

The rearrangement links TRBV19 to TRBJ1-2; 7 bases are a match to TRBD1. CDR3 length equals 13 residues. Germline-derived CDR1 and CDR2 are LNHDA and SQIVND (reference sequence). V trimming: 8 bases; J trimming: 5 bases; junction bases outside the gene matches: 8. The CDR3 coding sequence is TGTGCCAGTGGCATGACAGGGTTATATGGCTACACCTTC. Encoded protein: CASGMTGLYGYTF.

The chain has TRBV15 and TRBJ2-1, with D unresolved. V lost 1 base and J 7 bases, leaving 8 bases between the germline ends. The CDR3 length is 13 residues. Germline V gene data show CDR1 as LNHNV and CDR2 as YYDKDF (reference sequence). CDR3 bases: TGTGCCACCAGCAGAGTACCTAGTAATGAGCAGTTCTTC. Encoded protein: CATSRVPSNEQFF.

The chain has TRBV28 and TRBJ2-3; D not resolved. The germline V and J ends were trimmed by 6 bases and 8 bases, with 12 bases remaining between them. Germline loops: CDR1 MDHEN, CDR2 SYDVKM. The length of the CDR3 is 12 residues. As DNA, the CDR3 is TGTGCCAGCAGGTGGCTGGTTGGTACGCAGTATTTT. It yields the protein CASRWLVGTQYF.

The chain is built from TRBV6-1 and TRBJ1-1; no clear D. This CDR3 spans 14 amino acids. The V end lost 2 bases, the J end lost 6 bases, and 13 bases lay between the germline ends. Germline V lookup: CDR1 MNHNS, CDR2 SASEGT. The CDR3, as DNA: TGTGCCAGCAGTGAATTAATTGGGCCCGCTGAAGCTTTCTTT. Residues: CASSELIGPAEAFF.

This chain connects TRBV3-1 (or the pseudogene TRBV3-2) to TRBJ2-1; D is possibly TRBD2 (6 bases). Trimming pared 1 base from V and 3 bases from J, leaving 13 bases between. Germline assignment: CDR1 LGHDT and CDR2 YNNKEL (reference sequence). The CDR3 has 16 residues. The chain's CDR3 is CASSQAGAGHYNEQFF. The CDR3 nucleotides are TGTGCCAGCAGCCAAGCGGGAGCGGGCCACTACAATGAGCAGTTCTTC.

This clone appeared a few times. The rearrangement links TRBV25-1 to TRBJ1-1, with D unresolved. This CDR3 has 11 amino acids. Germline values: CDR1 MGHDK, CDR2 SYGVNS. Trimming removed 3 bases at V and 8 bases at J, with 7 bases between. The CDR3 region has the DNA TGTGCCAGCAGTGAGGCAGCGGAAGCTTTCTTT. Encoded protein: CASSEAAEAFF.

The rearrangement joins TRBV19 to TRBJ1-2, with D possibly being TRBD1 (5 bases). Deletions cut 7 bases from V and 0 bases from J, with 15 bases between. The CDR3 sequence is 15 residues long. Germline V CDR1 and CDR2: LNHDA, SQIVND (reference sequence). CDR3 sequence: CASKTDSLSNYGYTF. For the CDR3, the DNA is TGTGCCAGTAAGACCGACAGCCTCTCTAACTATGGCTACACCTTC. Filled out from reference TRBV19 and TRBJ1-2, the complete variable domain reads DGGITQSPKYLFRKEGQNVTLSCEQNLNHDAMYWYRQDPGQGLRLIYYSQIVNDFQKGDIAEGYSVSREKKESFPLTVTSAQKNPTAFYLCASKTDSLSNYGYTFGSGTRLTVV.

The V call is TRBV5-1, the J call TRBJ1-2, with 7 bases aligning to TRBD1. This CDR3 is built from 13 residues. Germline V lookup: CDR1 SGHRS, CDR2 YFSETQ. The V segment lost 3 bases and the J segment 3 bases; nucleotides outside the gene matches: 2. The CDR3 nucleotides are TGCGCCAGCAGCTACGACAGGGACTATGGCTACACCTTC. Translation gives CASSYDRDYGYTF. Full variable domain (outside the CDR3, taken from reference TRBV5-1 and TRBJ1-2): KAGVTQTPRYLIKTRGQQVTLSCSPISGHRSVSWYQQTPGQGLQFLFEYFSETQRNKGNFPGRFSGRQFSNSRSEMNVSTLELGDSALYLCASSYDRDYGYTFGSGTRLTVV.

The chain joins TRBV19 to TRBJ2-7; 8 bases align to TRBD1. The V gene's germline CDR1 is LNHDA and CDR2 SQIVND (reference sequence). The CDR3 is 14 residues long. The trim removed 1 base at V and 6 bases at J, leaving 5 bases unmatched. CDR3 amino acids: CASSIGDRGGEQYF. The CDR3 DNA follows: TGTGCCAGTAGTATAGGTGACAGGGGTGGCGAGCAGTACTTC.

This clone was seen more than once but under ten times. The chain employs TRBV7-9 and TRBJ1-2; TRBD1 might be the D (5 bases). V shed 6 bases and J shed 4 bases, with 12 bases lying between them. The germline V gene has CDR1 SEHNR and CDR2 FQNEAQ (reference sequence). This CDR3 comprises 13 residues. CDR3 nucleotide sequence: TGTGCCAGCAGTAAACAGGCCACCTATGGCTACACCTTC. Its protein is CASSKQATYGYTF.